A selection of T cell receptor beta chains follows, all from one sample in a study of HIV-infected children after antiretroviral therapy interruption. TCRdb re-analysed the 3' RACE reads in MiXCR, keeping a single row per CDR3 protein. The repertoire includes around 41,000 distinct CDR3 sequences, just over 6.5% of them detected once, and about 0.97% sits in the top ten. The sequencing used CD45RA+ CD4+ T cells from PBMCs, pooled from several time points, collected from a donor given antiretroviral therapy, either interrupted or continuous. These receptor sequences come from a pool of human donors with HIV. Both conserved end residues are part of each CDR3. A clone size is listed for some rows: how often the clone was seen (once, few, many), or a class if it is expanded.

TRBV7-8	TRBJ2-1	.	CASRPHRELPPNNEQFF
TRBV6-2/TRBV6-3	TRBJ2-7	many	CASSRPGQVTYEQYF
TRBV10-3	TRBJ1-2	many	CAISETGQALGYTF
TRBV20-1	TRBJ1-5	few	CSALTGHGNQPQHF
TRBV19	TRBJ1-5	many	CASSIARDTYSNQPQHF
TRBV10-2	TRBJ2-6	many	CASSAYSGANVLTF
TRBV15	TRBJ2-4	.	CATSRRTSGIVGNIQYF
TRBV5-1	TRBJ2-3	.	CASSHGGTDTQYF
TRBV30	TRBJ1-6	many	CAWSLTGDSYNSPLYF
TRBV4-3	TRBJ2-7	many	CASSPNTARGEQYF
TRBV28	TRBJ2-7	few	CASSYNALAGVREQYF
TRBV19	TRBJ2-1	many	CASSIMNEQFF
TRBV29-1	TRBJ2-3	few	CSVELAGGADTQYF